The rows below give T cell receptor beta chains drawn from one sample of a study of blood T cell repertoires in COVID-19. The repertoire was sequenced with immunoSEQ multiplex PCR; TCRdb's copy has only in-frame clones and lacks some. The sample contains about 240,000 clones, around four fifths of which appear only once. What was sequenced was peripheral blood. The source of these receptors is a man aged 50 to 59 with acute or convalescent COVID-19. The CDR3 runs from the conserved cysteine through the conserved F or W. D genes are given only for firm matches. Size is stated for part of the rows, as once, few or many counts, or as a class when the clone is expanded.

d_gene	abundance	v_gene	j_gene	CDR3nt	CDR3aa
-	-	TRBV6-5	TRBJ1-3	TGTGCCAGCAAAGCATTCTCTGGAAACACCATATATTTT	CASKAFSGNTIYF
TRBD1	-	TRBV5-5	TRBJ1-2	TGTGCCAGCAGCTTGGTTCAGGGGGCGTATGGCTACACCTTC	CASSLVQGAYGYTF
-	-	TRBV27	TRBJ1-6	TGTGCCAGCAGTTTACAGGGGTCCTATAATTCACCCCTCCACTTT	CASSLQGSYNSPLHF
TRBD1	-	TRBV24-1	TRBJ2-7	TGTGCCTCTAGGACAGGAACGTCCTACGAGCAGTACTTC	CASRTGTSYEQYF
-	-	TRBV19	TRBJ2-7	TGTGCCAGTAGTATAGGAGGGATCAACTACGAGCAGTACTTC	CASSIGGINYEQYF
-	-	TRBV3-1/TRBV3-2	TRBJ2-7	TGTGCCAGCAGCCACCCAGAAACGAATTACGAGCAGTACTTC	CASSHPETNYEQYF
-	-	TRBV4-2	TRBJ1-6	TGTGCCAGCAGCCAAGCCCCTGGTGTCGGTAATTCACCCCTCCACTTT	CASSQAPGVGNSPLHF
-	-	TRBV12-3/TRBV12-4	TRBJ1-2	TGTGCCAGCAACCGGGCCGGGGGAGTCAGCTACACCTTC	CASNRAGGVSYTF
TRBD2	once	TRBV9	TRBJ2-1	TGTGCCAGCAGCGTAGGTGGGAGGGCAAATGAGCAGTTCTTC	CASSVGGRANEQFF
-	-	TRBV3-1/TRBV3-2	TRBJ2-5	TGTGCCAGCAGCTCTAGTAACCAAGAGACCCAGTACTTC	CASSSSNQETQYF
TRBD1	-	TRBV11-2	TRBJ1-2	TGTGCCAGCAGCTTAGGACAGGGATACTATGGCTACACCTTC	CASSLGQGYYGYTF
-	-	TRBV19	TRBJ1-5	TGTGCCAGTAGATACCTCAGTGTTAATCAGCCCCAGCATTTT	CASRYLSVNQPQHF
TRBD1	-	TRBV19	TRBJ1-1	TGTGCCAGTAGTCAGGGGGGCCGTGGGCTTTTCACTGAAGCTTTCTTT	CASSQGGRGLFTEAFF
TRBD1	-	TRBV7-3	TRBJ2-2	TGTGCCAGCAGCTCAGGACTGACAGGGGGCCGGACCGGGGAGCTGTTTTTT	CASSSGLTGGRTGELFF
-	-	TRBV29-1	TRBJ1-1	TGCAGCGCTAAAGACAGCCATTCGGGCACTGAAGCTTTCTTT	CSAKDSHSGTEAFF
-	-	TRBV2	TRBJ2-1	TGTGCCAGCACCGTCGGTGAAGTAGATCTGGGCTTCTTC	CASTVGEVDLGFF
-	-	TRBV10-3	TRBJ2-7	TGTGCCATCAGTGACACAGGGCTATCCGGTCACGAGCAGTACTTC	CAISDTGLSGHEQYF
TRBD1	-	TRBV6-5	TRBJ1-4	TGTGCCAGCAGTTTAAGGGGACAGTCTCGAGAAAAACTGTTTTTT	CASSLRGQSREKLFF
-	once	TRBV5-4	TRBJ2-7	TGTGCCAGCAGCCACGGTGGGCCTTCCTACGAGCAGTACTTC	CASSHGGPSYEQYF
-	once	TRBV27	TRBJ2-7	TGTGCCAGCAGTTTATGGGCTTCCTCCTACGAGCAGTACTTC	CASSLWASSYEQYF
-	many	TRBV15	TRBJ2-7	TGTGCCACCAGCAGAGATATAGGTAGCGGCATCTCCTACGAGCAGTACTTC	CATSRDIGSGISYEQYF
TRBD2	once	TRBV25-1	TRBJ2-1	TGTGCCAGCAGTGAGGCTAGCGGGAGCGATGAGCAGTTCTTC	CASSEASGSDEQFF
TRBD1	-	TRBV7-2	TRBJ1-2	TGTGCCAGCAGCCGGGACAGGAGCTATGGCTACACCTTC	CASSRDRSYGYTF
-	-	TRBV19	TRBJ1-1	TGTGCCAGTAGACCCGGACATACGAACACTGAAGCTTTCTTT	CASRPGHTNTEAFF
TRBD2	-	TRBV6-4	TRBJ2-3	TGTGCCAGCAGTGAGGGTCCGGCTAGCGGGACTGATACGCAGTATTTT	CASSEGPASGTDTQYF
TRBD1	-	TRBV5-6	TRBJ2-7	TGTGCCAGCAGCCGGGCGAGACAGGGGGCCACCGAGCAGTACTTC	CASSRARQGATEQYF
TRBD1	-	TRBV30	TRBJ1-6	TGTGCCTGGAGTGTAGATTTCACAGGGGACTCACCCCTCCACTTT	CAWSVDFTGDSPLHF
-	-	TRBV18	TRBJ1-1	TGTGCCAGCTCACCACCCGCGCGGATTGGCACTGAAGCTTTCTTT	CASSPPARIGTEAFF
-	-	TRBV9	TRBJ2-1	TGTGCCAGCAGCACTGACTTGTACAATGAGCAGTTCTTC	CASSTDLYNEQFF
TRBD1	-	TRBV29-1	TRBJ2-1	TGCAGCGTCCCCCTGACAGGGCCCAATGAGCAGTTCTTC	CSVPLTGPNEQFF
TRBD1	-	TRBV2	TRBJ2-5	TGTGCCAGCAGGGAACAGGGGGCAGGGGAGACCCAGTACTTC	CASREQGAGETQYF
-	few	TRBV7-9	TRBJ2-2	TGTGCCAGCAGCCTCCCGGGAGTAGGAACGAACACCGGGGAGCTGTTTTTT	CASSLPGVGTNTGELFF
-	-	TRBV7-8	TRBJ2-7	TGTGCCAGCAGCTTAGGGGAAGGGGTCGAGCAGTACTTC	CASSLGEGVEQYF
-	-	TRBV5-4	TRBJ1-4	TGTGCCAGCAGGGCAGCAACTAATGAAAAACTGTTTTTT	CASRAATNEKLFF
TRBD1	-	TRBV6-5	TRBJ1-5	TGTGCCAGCAGAACAGGGGGCGGTCAGCCCCAGCATTTT	CASRTGGGQPQHF
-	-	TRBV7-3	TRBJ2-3	TGTGCCAGCAGCTTGGCTGGGGGGTCCACAGATACGCAGTATTTT	CASSLAGGSTDTQYF